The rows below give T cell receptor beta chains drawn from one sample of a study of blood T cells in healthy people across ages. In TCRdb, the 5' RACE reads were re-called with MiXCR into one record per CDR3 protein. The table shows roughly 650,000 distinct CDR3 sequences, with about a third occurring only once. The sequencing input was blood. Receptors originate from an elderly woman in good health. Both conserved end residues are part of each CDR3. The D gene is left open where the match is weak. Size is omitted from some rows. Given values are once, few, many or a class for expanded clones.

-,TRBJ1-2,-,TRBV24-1,TGTGCCACCAGTGAGGGCTACTTCTATGGCTACACCTTC,CATSEGYFYGYTF
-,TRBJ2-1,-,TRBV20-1,TGCAGTGCCCTGGGACGGTCTTCCTACAATGAGCAGTTCTTC,CSALGRSSYNEQFF
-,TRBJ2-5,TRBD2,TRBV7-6,TGTGCCAGCAGCTTAGCGGCTAGCGGGCCCCAAGAGACCCAGTACTTC,CASSLAASGPQETQYF
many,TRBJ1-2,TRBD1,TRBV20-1,TGCAGTGCTGGGACAGGGGGATCCTATGGCTACACCTTC,CSAGTGGSYGYTF
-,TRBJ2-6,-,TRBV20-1,TGCAGTGCTAGAGATTTCGGTCTCTCTGGGGCCAACGTCCTGACTTTC,CSARDFGLSGANVLTF
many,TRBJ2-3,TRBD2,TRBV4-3,TGCGCCAGCAGCCAAGCGGGACTAGCGGGGAGTTCTAGCACAGATACGCAGTATTTT,CASSQAGLAGSSSTDTQYF
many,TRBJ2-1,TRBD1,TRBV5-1,TGCGCCAGCAGCCTGGGACAGATAAGCTCCTACAATGAGCAGTTCTTC,CASSLGQISSYNEQFF
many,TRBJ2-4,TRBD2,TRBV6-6,TGTGCCAGCAGTCTGGGACTAGCGGGGCTAGCCAAAAACATTCAGTACTTC,CASSLGLAGLAKNIQYF
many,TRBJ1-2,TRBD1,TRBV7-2,TGTGCCAGCAGCCCGCAAACGGCCGGGACAGGTGGCTACACCTTC,CASSPQTAGTGGYTF
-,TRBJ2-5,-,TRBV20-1,TGCAGTACTAGTACCCAAGAGACCCAGTACTTC,CSTSTQETQYF
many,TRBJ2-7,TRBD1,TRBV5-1,TGCGCCAGCAGCTTGTGGGACAGTCCTTCCTACGAGCAGTACTTC,CASSLWDSPSYEQYF
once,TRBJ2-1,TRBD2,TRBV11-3,TGTGCCAGCAGCTTATCGCCGGCGGGAGCCTTGTATGAGCAGTTCTTC,CASSLSPAGALYEQFF
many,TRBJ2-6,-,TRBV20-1,TGCAGTGCTAGAGATCTTACCAAAAGCTCTGGGGCCAACGTCCTGACTTTC,CSARDLTKSSGANVLTF
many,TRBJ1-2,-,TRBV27,TGTGCCAGCAGTTCCAACTACTATGGCTACACCTTC,CASSSNYYGYTF
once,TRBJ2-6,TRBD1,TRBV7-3,TGTGCCAGCAAGGGGACAGGCGGCTCTGGGGCCAACGTCCGGACTTTC,CASKGTGGSGANVRTF
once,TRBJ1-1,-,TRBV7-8,TGTGCCAGCAGCGCACCGGGACTTGGGTCGGCTGCTTTCTTT,CASSAPGLGSAAFF
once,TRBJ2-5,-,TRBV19,TGTGCCAGTAGTATAGACCCAGCGGGTGAACAAGAGACCCAGTACTTC,CASSIDPAGEQETQYF
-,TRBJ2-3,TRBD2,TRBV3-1,TGTGCCAGCAGCCAAGCTAGCGGGGAAATCACAGATACGCAGTATTTT,CASSQASGEITDTQYF
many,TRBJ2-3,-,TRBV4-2,TGTGCCAGCAGCCACCAGGACCAGAACACAGATACGCAGTATTTT,CASSHQDQNTDTQYF
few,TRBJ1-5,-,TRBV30,TGTGCCTGGAGTGTACAGGGCCGTCAGCCCCAGCATTTT,CAWSVQGRQPQHF
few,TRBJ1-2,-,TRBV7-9,TGTGCCAGCAGCTTACCCGTAACGGTCTATGGCTACACCTTC,CASSLPVTVYGYTF
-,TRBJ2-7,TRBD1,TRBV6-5,TGTGCCACCTACCCCGGGACAGGGAATAGCGAGCAGTACTTC,CATYPGTGNSEQYF